Below, one T cell receptor beta chain is given with its context. What it binds is not known. The germline CDR1 and CDR2 sequences are SGHVS and FNYEAQ. V gave up 3 bases and J gave up 8 bases, with 8 bases separating them. This CDR3 has 12 residues. The record originates from a study of OX40 agonist ivuxolimab in advanced cancers. The study's findings and limits: More expanded clones were found, on average, in CD8+ than in CD4+ T cells. Both blood CD4+ and CD8+ T cells showed clonal growth by week 6 at 0.1 to 3.0 mg/kg.

The assay was immunoSEQ multiplex PCR, and TCRdb's table has in-frame clones only and misses some. The profile shows approximately 58,000 clones, around 93% of them singletons. The TCR was taken from an adult with an advanced solid tumor such as melanoma, head and neck, liver or kidney cancer. Sequenced here: CD4+ or CD8+ T cells sorted from blood, sampled in a trial of the OX40 agonist ivuxolimab. This rearrangement joins TRBV7-6 to TRBJ2-1; D may be TRBD1 or TRBD2 (6 bases each). CDR3 nucleotide sequence: TGTGCCAGCAGCTTCGGGGGCCATGAGCAGTTCTTC. Translating it yields CASSFGGHEQFF.